The clone carrying this TCR beta chain was seen only a few times. Its antigen remains unknown. Germline CDR1 LGHNA, CDR2 YNFKEQ. Trimming shortened V by 0 bases and J by 0 bases, and 9 bases separated the two germline ends. CDR3 length: 17 amino acids. The data were taken from a study of cytomegalovirus exposure and HLA in healthy donors. General study results and limits: Several of the most significant clusters were apparently associated with common viral pathogens in a later analysis. V- and J-gene trimming in TCR beta was tied to a missense DCLRE1C variant by an analysis performed later.

The PCR used 60 Vbeta and 13 Jbeta primers. The table came from immunoSEQ multiplex PCR; TCRdb's copy has only in-frame clones and leaves some out. The table lists 200,000 to 250,000 clones, approximately 78% of them singletons. The sequence came from a man in his thirties or forties in good health and CMV-seronegative. This rearrangement joins TRBV4-2 to TRBJ2-6; D call uncertain. What was sequenced was PBMCs. The CDR3 DNA is TGTGCCAGCAGCCAAGATTGGCAATTCTCTGGGGCCAACGTCCTGACTTTC. It encodes CASSQDWQFSGANVLTF.